This entry is about one T cell receptor (beta chain). This clone showed up just once. The target of this receptor is not known. It has no much larger one-base neighbor in the sample; base qualities were not kept. Whole blood was collected in K2EDTA tubes by collaborating institutions according to the institutions' own protocols. For TCRbeta analysis, collaborators shipped samples as frozen whole blood, isolated PBMCs, or DNA extracted from either of those sample types. The immunoSEQ Assay, a bias-controlled multiplex PCR, was used to amplify TCRbeta CDR3 regions from genomic DNA. Concerning the study's data processing: The number of nucleated cells in each sample was estimated by amplification of reference gene primers within the assay. Sequence reads were collapsed and filtered to measure the absolute abundance of every unique TCRbeta CDR3 rearrangement. For each sample, productive Simpson clonality was calculated by taking the square root of Simpson's diversity index across productive rearrangements. TCRdb holds this immuneACCESS table with in-frame rearrangements only. Some clones are missing; in checked studies, unresolved V genes explain under half, and the rest has no known cause. V, J and clone size derive from that table, while D and trimming were established from the DNA sequence. The table for this sample lists about 270,000 clones; approximately 86% of them were counted only once. Approximately 10% of the sample comes from the top ten.

The germline V gene gives CDR1 as SNHLY and CDR2 as FYNNEI. Between the V and J ends, shortened by 6 bases and 2 bases respectively, the junction contains 11 bases. Including the terminal cysteine and phenylalanine, the CDR3 comprises 15 residues. Just the 45-base CDR3 DNA is kept, in frame starting at base 1. The sample is drawn from a study of blood T cell repertoires in COVID-19 (dated by TCRdb to 2019 to 2021). With respect to the entire study: Collaborator samples came from the United States, Italy and Spain and covered acute and convalescent phases of COVID-19. The material from the prospective study consisted of cDNA or gDNA derived from T cells, B-cell-depleted T cells, or PBMCs. Subjects who had been exposed to COVID-19, were actively infected with it, or had recovered from it provided the deeply sampled blood TCRbeta repertoires that made up the dataset. The repertoires were released in a freely available public database intended as a resource for research on the immune response to SARS-CoV-2. Samples were obtained from the ongoing ImmuneRACE study (first 160 participants) and from over a thousand subjects provided by 6 global collaborators. The sample metadata nearly always contained a de-identified subject ID, COVID-19 status, age in years and sex. Where available, HLA class I and class II types were taken from metadata supplied by the sample provider and were not determined by assay-based typing.

Summary of the overall study and its limitations: The amount of clinical and demographic metadata varied by source and participant and was provided uncurated.

The V and J segments used are TRBV2 and TRBJ1-6; TRBD1 is a possible D gene, resting on 6 matching bases. This TCR came from a man aged 40-49 years with active or convalescent COVID-19. The sequenced sample consisted of peripheral blood. The CDR3 region has the sequence CASRSGGAYNSPLHF. The nucleotide sequence reads as follows: TGTGCCAGCAGGTCGGGGGGCGCCTATAATTCACCCCTCCACTTT.